A selection of T cell receptor beta chains follows, all from one sample in a study of shared clonotypes between healthy human individuals. Clones were sequenced by immunoSEQ multiplex PCR, and TCRdb holds only the in-frame ones, with some missing. In the table there are approximately 640,000 clones, 90% of which are singletons. Sequencing was done on a sample of memory CD8+ T cells from PBMCs. These receptor sequences come from a man aged 18 to 30 in good health. Some clones in this sample may be carry-over from other donors' samples. Both conserved end residues are part of each CDR3. Each record gives: clone size, D gene, J gene, V gene, CDR3 DNA, CDR3 protein. A D gene is named only where the DNA matches it firmly. Size values are once, few and many counts, or a class for expanded clones, and some rows have none.

-	-	TRBJ2-7	TRBV5-8	TGTGCCAGCAGCTCAACACCTACCTACGAGCAGTACTTC	CASSSTPTYEQYF
-	TRBD2	TRBJ2-7	TRBV28	TGTGCCAGCAGTTTTCCTACATCCGGGACTAGCGGGGGCTACGAGCAGTACTTC	CASSFPTSGTSGGYEQYF
-	TRBD1	TRBJ2-7	TRBV7-9	TGTGCCAGCAGCTTAGCGGGGGACAGGGTTGTGTACGAGCAGTACTTC	CASSLAGDRVVYEQYF
-	-	TRBJ1-1	TRBV5-1	TGCGCCAGCAGCCCAACCACCTACTTGGGAGCTTTCTTT	CASSPTTYLGAFF
-	-	TRBJ2-6	TRBV4-3	TGCGCCAGCAGCCCATCCGTCTATTCTAAGGGGGGCGGTCCTCCTGGGGCCAACGTCCTGACTTTC	CASSPSVYSKGGGPPGANVLTF
once	-	TRBJ1-4	TRBV7-9	TGTGCCAGCAGCTTAAGGGCAGCGGGGGGCCGCGAAAAACTGTTTTTT	CASSLRAAGGREKLFF
-	TRBD2	TRBJ2-7	TRBV11-1	TGTGCCAGCAGCTTAATGCGGGGGGAGAGGAACGAGCAGTACTTC	CASSLMRGERNEQYF
-	TRBD2	TRBJ2-3	TRBV11-2	TGTGCCAGCAGCTCAAGACTAGCGGGAGGGCCAAGAGATACGCAGTATTTT	CASSSRLAGGPRDTQYF
once	-	TRBJ2-7	TRBV7-9	TGTGCCAGCAGCTTAGAGTTGGGACAAGCGAACTACGAGCAGTACTTC	CASSLELGQANYEQYF
-	-	TRBJ1-1	TRBV6-6	TGTGCCAGCACAACCTTCAGGAACACTGAAGCTTTCTTT	CASTTFRNTEAFF
-	-	TRBJ2-1	TRBV2	TGTGCCAGCAGCGGGGTCGGGACCCTCAATGAGCAGTTCTTC	CASSGVGTLNEQFF
-	-	TRBJ2-1	TRBV11-2	TGTGCCAGCAGCTCGATTAACGGCGGGAACAATGAGCAGTTCTTC	CASSSINGGNNEQFF
-	-	TRBJ2-3	TRBV6-1	TGTGCCACTACTTGGCGGCTAGAGACCACAGATACGCAGTATTTT	CATTWRLETTDTQYF
-	TRBD2	TRBJ2-1	TRBV7-6	TGTGCCAGCAGCTTAGCCGGGGTGGCGGGAGCCGGGTACAATGAGCAGTTCTTC	CASSLAGVAGAGYNEQFF
-	TRBD2	TRBJ2-1	TRBV27	TGTGCCAGCAGTATATATAGCGGGAGAGGGAATGAGCAGTTCTTC	CASSIYSGRGNEQFF
-	-	TRBJ1-1	TRBV27	TGTGCCAGCAGTTTATCGGGGTACACTGAAGCTTTCTTT	CASSLSGYTEAFF
-	-	TRBJ2-5	TRBV11-2	TGTGCCAGCAGCTTTCCCCCCGGCGTCCTAAGCCAAGAGACCCAGTACTTC	CASSFPPGVLSQETQYF
-	-	TRBJ2-2	TRBV9	TGTGCCAGCAGCACACCTAACCGGTGGGCGAACACCGGGGAGCTGTTTTTT	CASSTPNRWANTGELFF